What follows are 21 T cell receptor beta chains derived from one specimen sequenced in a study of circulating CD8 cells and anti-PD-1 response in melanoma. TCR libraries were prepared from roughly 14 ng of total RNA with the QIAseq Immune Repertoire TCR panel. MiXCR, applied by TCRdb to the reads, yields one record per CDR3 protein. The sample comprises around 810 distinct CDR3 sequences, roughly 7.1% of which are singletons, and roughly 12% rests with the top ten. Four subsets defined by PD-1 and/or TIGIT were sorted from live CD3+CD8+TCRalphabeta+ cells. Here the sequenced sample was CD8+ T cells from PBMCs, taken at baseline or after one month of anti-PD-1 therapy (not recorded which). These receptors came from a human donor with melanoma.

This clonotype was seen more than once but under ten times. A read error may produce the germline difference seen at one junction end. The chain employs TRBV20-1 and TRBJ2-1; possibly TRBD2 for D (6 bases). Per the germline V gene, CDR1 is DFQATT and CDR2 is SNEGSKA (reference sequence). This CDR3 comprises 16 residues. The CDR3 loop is CSAPPNNGGSYNEQFF. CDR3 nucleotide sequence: TGTAGTGCCCCGCCAAATAACGGGGGATCTTACAATGAGCAGTTCTTC.

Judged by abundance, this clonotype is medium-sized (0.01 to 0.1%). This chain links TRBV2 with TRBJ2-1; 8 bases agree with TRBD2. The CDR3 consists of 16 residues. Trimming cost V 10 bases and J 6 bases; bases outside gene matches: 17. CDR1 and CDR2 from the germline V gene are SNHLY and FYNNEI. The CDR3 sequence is CATSTLLAGTRNEQFF. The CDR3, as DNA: TGTGCCACTTCGACCTTGTTAGCGGGGACCCGCAATGAGCAGTTCTTC.

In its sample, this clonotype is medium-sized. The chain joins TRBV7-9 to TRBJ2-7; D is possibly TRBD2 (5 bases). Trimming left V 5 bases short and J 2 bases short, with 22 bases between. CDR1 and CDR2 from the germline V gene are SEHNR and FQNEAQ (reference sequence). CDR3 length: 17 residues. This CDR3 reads CASSARHGEKFAYEQYF. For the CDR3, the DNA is TGTGCCAGCAGCGCAAGGCACGGGGAAAAGTTCGCCTACGAGCAGTACTTC. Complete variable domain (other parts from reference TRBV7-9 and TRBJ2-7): DTGVSQNPRHKITKRGQNVTFRCDPISEHNRLYWYRQTLGQGPEFLTYFQNEAQLEKSRLLSDRFSAERPKGSFSTLEIQRTEQGDSAMYLCASSARHGEKFAYEQYFGPGTRLTVT.

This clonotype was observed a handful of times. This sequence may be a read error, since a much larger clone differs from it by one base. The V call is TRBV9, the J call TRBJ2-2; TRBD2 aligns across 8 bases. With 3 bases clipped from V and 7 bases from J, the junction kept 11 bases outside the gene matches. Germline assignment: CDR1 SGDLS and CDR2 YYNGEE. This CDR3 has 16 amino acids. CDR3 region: CASSALGLVVGGELFF. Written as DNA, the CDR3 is TGTGCCAGCAGCGCCCTGGGACTAGTCGTAGGCGGGGAGCTGTTTTTT.

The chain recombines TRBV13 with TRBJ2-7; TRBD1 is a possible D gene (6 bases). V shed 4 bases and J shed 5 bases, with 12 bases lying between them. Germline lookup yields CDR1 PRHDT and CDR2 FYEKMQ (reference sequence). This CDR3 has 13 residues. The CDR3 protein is CASSSRGINEQYF. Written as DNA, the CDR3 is TGTGCCAGCAGCTCCAGGGGAATCAACGAGCAGTACTTC.

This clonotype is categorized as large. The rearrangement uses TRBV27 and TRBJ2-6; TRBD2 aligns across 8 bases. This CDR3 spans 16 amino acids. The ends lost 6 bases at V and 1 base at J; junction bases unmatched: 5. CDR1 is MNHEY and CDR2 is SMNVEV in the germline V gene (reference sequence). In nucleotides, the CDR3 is TGTGCCAGCAGGCCCATAGCGGGGTCTGGGGCCAACGTCCTGACTTTC. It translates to CASRPIAGSGANVLTF. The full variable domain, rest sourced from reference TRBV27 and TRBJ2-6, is EAQVTQNPRYLITVTGKKLTVTCSQNMNHEYMSWYRQDPGLGLRQIYYSMNVEVTDKGDVPEGYKVSRKEKRNFPLILESPSPNQTSLYFCASRPIAGSGANVLTFGAGSRLTVL.

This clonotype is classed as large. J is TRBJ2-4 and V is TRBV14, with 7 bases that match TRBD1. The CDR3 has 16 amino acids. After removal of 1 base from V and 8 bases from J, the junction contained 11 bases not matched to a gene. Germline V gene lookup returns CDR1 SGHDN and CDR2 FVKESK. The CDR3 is CASSQAPQGPFDIQYF. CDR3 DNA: TGTGCCAGCAGCCAAGCTCCACAGGGGCCGTTCGACATTCAGTACTTC.

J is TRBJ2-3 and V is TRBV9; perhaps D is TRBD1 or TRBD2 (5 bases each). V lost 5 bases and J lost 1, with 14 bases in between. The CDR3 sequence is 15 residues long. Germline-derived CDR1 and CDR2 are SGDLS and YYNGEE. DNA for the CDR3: TGTGCCAGCAGAGCCGGGGCCGGCGGCACAGATACGCAGTATTTT. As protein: CASRAGAGGTDTQYF.

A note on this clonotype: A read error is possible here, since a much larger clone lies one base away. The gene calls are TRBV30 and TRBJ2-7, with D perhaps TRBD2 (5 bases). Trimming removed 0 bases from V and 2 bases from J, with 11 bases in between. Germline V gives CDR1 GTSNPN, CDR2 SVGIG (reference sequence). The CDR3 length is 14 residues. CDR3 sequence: CAWSVPAETYEQYF. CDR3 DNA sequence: TGTGCCTGGAGTGTACCAGCGGAGACCTACGAGCAGTACTTC.

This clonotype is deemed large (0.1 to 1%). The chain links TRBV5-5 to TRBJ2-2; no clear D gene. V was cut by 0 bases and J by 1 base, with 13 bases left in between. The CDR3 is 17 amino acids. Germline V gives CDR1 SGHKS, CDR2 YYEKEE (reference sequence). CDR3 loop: CASSLERRQKNTGELFF. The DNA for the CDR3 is TGTGCCAGCAGCTTGGAACGGCGGCAAAAGAACACCGGGGAGCTGTTTTTT.

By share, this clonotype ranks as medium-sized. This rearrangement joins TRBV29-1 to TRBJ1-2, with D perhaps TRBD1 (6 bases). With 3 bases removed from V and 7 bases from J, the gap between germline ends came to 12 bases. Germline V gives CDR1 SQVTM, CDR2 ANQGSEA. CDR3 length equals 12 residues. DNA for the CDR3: TGCAGCGTTGAGGGGACAAATCTTGGCTACACCTTC. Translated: CSVEGTNLGYTF.

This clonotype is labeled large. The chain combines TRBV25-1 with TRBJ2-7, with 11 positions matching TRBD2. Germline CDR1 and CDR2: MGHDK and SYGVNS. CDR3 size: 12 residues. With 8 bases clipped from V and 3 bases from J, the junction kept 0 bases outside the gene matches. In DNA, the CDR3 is TGTGCCAGCGGGACTAGCGGCTACGAGCAGTACTTC. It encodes CASGTSGYEQYF.

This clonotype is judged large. The chain's CDR3 is CSASPRENTDTQYF. The DNA for the CDR3 is TGCAGTGCTAGTCCGCGGGAGAACACAGATACGCAGTATTTT. The chain carries TRBV20-1 and TRBJ2-3, with TRBD2 matching over 7 bases. Germline CDR1 is DFQATT and CDR2 is SNEGSKA (reference sequence). This CDR3 comprises 14 residues. J was trimmed by 2 bases and V by 3 bases; bases with no gene match: 5.

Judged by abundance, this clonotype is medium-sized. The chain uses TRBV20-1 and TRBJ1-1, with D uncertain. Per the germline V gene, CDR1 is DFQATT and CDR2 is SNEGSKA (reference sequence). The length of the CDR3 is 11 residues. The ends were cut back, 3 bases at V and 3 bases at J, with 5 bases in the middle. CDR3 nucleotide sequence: TGCAGTGCTAGGGACTACACTGAAGCTTTCTTT. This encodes CSARDYTEAFF.

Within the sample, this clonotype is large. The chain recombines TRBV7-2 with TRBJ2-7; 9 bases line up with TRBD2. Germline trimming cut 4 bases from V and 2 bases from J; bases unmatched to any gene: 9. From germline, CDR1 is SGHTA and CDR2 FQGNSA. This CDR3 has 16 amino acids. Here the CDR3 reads CASSSGTLAGAYEQYF. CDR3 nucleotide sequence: TGTGCCAGCAGCTCGGGGACACTAGCGGGCGCCTACGAGCAGTACTTC. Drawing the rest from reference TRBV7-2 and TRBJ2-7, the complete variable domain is GAGVSQSPSNKVTEKGKDVELRCDPISGHTALYWYRQSLGQGLEFLIYFQGNSAPDKSGLPSDRFSAERTGGSVSTLTIQRTQQEDSAVYLCASSSGTLAGAYEQYFGPGTRLTVT.

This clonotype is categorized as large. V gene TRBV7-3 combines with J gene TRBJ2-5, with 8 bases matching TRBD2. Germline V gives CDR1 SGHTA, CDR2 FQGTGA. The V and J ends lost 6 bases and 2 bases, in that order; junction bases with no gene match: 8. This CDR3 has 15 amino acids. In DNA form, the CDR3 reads TGTGCCAGCAGTATGACCGGGAGGGCTCAAGAGACCCAGTACTTC. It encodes CASSMTGRAQETQYF. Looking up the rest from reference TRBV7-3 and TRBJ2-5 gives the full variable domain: GAGVSQTPSNKVTEKGKYVELRCDPISGHTALYWYRQSLGQGPEFLIYFQGTGAADDSGLPNDRFFAVRPEGSVSTLKIQRTERGDSAVYLCASSMTGRAQETQYFGPGTRLLVL.

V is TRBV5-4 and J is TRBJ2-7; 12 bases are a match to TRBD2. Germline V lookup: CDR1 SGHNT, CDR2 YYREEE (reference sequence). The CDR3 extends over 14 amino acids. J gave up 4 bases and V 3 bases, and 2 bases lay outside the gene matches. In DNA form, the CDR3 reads TGTGCCAGCAGCTCCGGACTAGCGGGATACGAGCAGTACTTC. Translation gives CASSSGLAGYEQYF. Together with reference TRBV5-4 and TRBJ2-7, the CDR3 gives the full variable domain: ETGVTQSPTHLIKTRGQQVTLRCSSQSGHNTVSWYQQALGQGPQFIFQYYREEENGRGNFPPRFSGLQFPNYSSELNVNALELDDSALYLCASSSGLAGYEQYFGPGTRLTVT.

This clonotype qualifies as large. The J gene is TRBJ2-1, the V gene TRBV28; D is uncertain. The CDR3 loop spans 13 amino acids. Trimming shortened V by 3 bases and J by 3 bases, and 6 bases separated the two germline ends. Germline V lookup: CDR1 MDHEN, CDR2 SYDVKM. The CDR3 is CASSLWGYNEQFF. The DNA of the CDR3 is TGTGCCAGCAGTTTGTGGGGCTACAATGAGCAGTTCTTC.

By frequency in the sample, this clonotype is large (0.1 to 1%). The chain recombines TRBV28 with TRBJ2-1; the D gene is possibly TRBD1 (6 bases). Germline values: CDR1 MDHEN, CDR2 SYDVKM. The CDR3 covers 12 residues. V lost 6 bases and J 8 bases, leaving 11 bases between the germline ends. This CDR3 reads CASSQGMDEQFF. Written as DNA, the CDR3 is TGTGCCAGCAGCCAGGGGATGGATGAGCAGTTCTTC.

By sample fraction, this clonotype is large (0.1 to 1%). The DNA of the CDR3 is TGTGCCAGCTCCGCCGCTCATCTTAGCTCCTACGAGCAGTACTTC. Translated: CASSAAHLSSYEQYF. V usage is TRBV19 and J usage is TRBJ2-7; the D is unclear. Trimming removed 9 bases at V and 0 bases at J, with 18 bases between. There are 15 residues in the CDR3. Germline V gene data show CDR1 as LNHDA and CDR2 as SQIVND (reference sequence).

The CDR3 loop reads CATHPPEAFF. DNA for the CDR3: TGTGCCACCCACCCCCCTGAAGCTTTCTTT. This chain connects TRBV6-4 to TRBJ1-1; no clear D. V shed 10 bases and J shed 6 bases, with 9 bases lying between them. The CDR3 loop spans 10 amino acids. Germline lookup yields CDR1 MRHNA and CDR2 SNTAGT.